Given below is one T cell receptor beta chain in context. The germline gives CDR1 PRHDT, CDR2 FYEKMQ (reference sequence). The germline V and J ends were trimmed by 0 bases and 4 bases, with 17 bases remaining between them. The CDR3 consists of 17 residues. This record comes from a study of CD8 T cells in Susac syndrome. Reverse transcription of about 0.5 to 1 ug RNA used random hexamers. TCRdb passed the immunoSEQ multiplex PCR reads through MiXCR, listing each CDR3 protein once. The table includes approximately 220,000 distinct CDR3 sequences, approximately 90% detected once. The clonotype comes from a human donor with multiple sclerosis. Input material: CD8+ T cells from PBMCs. The V call is TRBV13, the J call TRBJ2-3; perhaps TRBD2 as D (5 bases). This chain's CDR3 is CASSLGLVMGTADTQYF. CDR3 DNA: TGTGCCAGCAGCTTAGGACTAGTAATGGGAACGGCAGATACGCAGTATTTT.